The clone carrying this T cell receptor (beta chain) was found a few times. Its antigen is unknown. The data derive from a study of T cell responses to AZD1222 COVID-19 vaccine. Points from the study as a whole: A mostly white British donor set with more females was recruited, and clonal diversity was possibly underestimated.

The data were produced by immunoSEQ multiplex PCR, yet TCRdb's version contains in-frame clones alone and is incomplete. In the table there are 95,000 to 100,000 clones, around 84% of which are singletons. This CDR3 has 16 residues. Germline V gene sequence: CDR1 SGHRS, CDR2 YFSETQ. V gave up 1 base and J gave up 3 bases; unmatched junction bases: 4. This chain joins TRBV5-1 and TRBJ1-6, with 7 bases that match TRBD1. The input for sequencing was peripheral blood, taken on day 0 of AZD1222 vaccination. This sequence originates from an adult in good health. The DNA for the CDR3 is TGCGCCAGCAGCTTGTCGACAGGGATCTATAATTCACCCCTCCACTTT. This encodes CASSLSTGIYNSPLHF.